Presented here are 15 T cell receptor beta chains from one specimen sequenced in a study of blood T cell repertoires in COVID-19. Produced via immunoSEQ multiplex PCR; TCRdb's table is partial and in-frame only. The sample holds roughly 120,000 clones, approximately 84% seen once. The specimen was peripheral blood. The receptors were sampled from an older woman with acute or convalescent COVID-19.

V is TRBV19 and J is TRBJ1-2; TRBD1 matches 7 bases. Germline CDR1 LNHDA, CDR2 SQIVND (reference sequence). The CDR3 loop spans 17 amino acids. V dropped 2 bases and J dropped 8; count of bases not matched to a gene: 17. CDR3 protein: CASSITPLEGAVRGYTF. CDR3 nucleotide sequence: TGTGCCAGTAGTATAACTCCCTTGGAGGGGGCAGTTCGCGGCTACACCTTC.

The chain combines TRBV5-1 with TRBJ2-5; TRBD1 is a possible D gene (6 bases). The CDR3 sequence is 15 residues long. Germline loops: CDR1 SGHRS, CDR2 YFSETQ. The V end was cut by 0 bases, the J end by 2 bases, with 11 bases between. In nucleotides, the CDR3 is TGCGCCAGCAGCTTGGGACAGGTCCTACAAGAGACCCAGTACTTC. This gives the protein CASSLGQVLQETQYF.

The gene calls are TRBV2 and TRBJ2-3, with TRBD1 identical over 9 bases. This CDR3 has 15 residues. V was pared by 3 bases and J by 6 bases, with 7 bases of the junction left unmatched. The germline gives CDR1 SNHLY, CDR2 FYNNEI. In DNA, the CDR3 is TGTGCCAGCAGTGACGGGACAGGGTTAGCGGATACGCAGTATTTT. Protein product: CASSDGTGLADTQYF.

The J gene is TRBJ1-1, the V gene TRBV2; D might be TRBD1 (6 bases). CDR1 is SNHLY, CDR2 FYNNEI, per germline. CDR3 length equals 14 residues. Trimming took 1 base from V and 4 from J, leaving 10 bases between them. The CDR3 DNA reads TGTGCCAGCAGTGAAGGAGGGGGGGGCACTGAAGCTTTCTTT. Its protein is CASSEGGGGTEAFF.

This chain connects TRBV6-4 to TRBJ1-6; no clear D gene. The CDR3 covers 14 residues. CDR1 and CDR2 from the germline V gene are MRHNA and SNTAGT. The germline V and J ends were trimmed by 3 bases and 7 bases, with 10 bases remaining between them. The CDR3 DNA reads as TGTGCCAGCAGTGAGAGCGGGGTCAATTCACCCCTCCACTTT. This sequence encodes CASSESGVNSPLHF.

J is TRBJ2-5 and V is TRBV9; 9 nucleotides agree with TRBD1. Trimming took 0 bases from V and 3 from J; bases not matched to a gene: 9. The CDR3 runs 17 residues. Germline CDR1 reads SGDLS; CDR2 reads YYNGEE. The CDR3, as DNA: TGTGCCAGCAGCGTAGGCCTCTTGGGACAGGGTGAAGAGACCCAGTACTTC. Its protein product is CASSVGLLGQGEETQYF.

This clone has a handful of counts. The chain combines TRBV5-4 with TRBJ1-1, with no clear D. The CDR3 covers 14 residues. CDR1 and CDR2 (germline): SGHNT, YYREEE (reference sequence). The germline V and J ends were trimmed by 0 bases and 0 bases, with 6 bases remaining between them. DNA for the CDR3: TGTGCCAGCAGCTTGGTAGAGGTGAACACTGAAGCTTTCTTT. Translated: CASSLVEVNTEAFF. Full variable domain (outside the CDR3, taken from reference TRBV5-4 and TRBJ1-1): ETGVTQSPTHLIKTRGQQVTLRCSSQSGHNTVSWYQQALGQGPQFIFQYYREEENGRGNFPPRFSGLQFPNYSSELNVNALELDDSALYLCASSLVEVNTEAFFGQGTRLTVV.

This sequence joins TRBV6-5 and TRBJ2-7; D gene ambiguous. Looked up from germline, CDR1 is MNHEY and CDR2 is SVGAGI. CDR3 length: 14 amino acids. Trimming cost V 5 bases and J 2 bases, with 13 bases left between them. CDR3 residues: CASSPSSGTYEQYV. Written as DNA, the CDR3 is TGTGCCAGCAGTCCCAGCTCGGGTACCTACGAGCAGTACGTC.

V and J are TRBV19 and TRBJ1-1; possibly TRBD1 for D (5 bases). In germline, CDR1 is LNHDA, CDR2 SQIVND (reference sequence). Between the trimmed V and J ends, which lost 7 bases and 5 bases, there was a span of 20 bases. The length of the CDR3 is 15 residues. The CDR3 is CASTTPTGARTEAFF. Here the CDR3 DNA reads TGTGCCAGTACTACTCCGACTGGGGCGCGTACTGAAGCTTTCTTT.

The V and J genes are TRBV19 and TRBJ1-1; no clear D gene. Trimming shortened V by 4 bases and J by 6 bases, and 18 bases separated the two germline ends. CDR1 and CDR2 from the germline V gene are LNHDA and SQIVND (reference sequence). This CDR3 spans 15 amino acids. In DNA, the CDR3 is TGTGCCAGTAGTAACCTCGAGGCGAAATGGTCTGAAGCTTTCTTT. This translates into CASSNLEAKWSEAFF.

V usage is TRBV3-1 (or the pseudogene TRBV3-2) and J usage is TRBJ1-1, with D hard to call. This CDR3 comprises 14 residues. Per the germline V gene, CDR1 is LGHDT and CDR2 is YNNKEL (reference sequence). V was pared by 6 bases and J by 4 bases, with 15 bases between. The CDR3 nucleotides are TGTGCCAGCAGGAAACTAACAACGGCCACTGAAGCTTTCTTT. Translated: CASRKLTTATEAFF.

The chain joins TRBV12-3 or TRBV12-4 to TRBJ1-3; D is uncertain. CDR3 length: 12 amino acids. Deletions cut 5 bases from V and 9 bases from J, with 11 bases between. The CDR3: CASSLGRGTIYF. Here the CDR3 DNA reads TGTGCCAGCAGTCTCGGCCGAGGCACCATATATTTT.

The chain couples TRBV12-3 or TRBV12-4 to TRBJ1-3; a possible D gene is TRBD1 (5 bases). The CDR3 loop spans 13 amino acids. V shed 6 bases and J shed 4 bases, with 10 bases lying between them. This CDR3 reads CASSLTVGNTIYF. CDR3 sequence (DNA): TGTGCCAGCAGCCTGACAGTCGGAAACACCATATATTTT.

The V and J genes are TRBV15 and TRBJ1-4; TRBD1 might be the D (5 bases). Germline V gene sequence: CDR1 LNHNV, CDR2 YYDKDF (reference sequence). Trimming pared 0 bases from V and 4 bases from J, leaving 12 bases between. The CDR3 length is 16 residues. DNA of the CDR3: TGTGCCACCAGCAGAGATCTTACAGGCCTTAATGAAAAACTGTTTTTT. This translates into CATSRDLTGLNEKLFF.

The chain carries TRBV10-1 and TRBJ2-4; 7 bases map to TRBD2. Germline V gives CDR1 WNHNN, CDR2 SYGVQD (reference sequence). CDR3 length: 13 amino acids. After removal of 5 bases from V and 9 bases from J, the junction contained 7 bases not matched to a gene. The chain's CDR3 is CASSSGVEGIQYF. CDR3 coding DNA: TGCGCCAGCAGTAGCGGGGTGGAAGGCATTCAGTACTTC.